These T cell receptor beta chains were read from a single sample in a study of blood T cell repertoires in COVID-19. Clones were sequenced by immunoSEQ multiplex PCR, and TCRdb holds only the in-frame ones, with some missing. The data contain 160,000 or so clones, more than 80% of them singletons. Specimen: peripheral blood. The receptors were gathered from a man in his sixties with acute or convalescent COVID-19. Both conserved end residues are part of each CDR3. Fields, in order: clone size, D gene, V gene, J gene, CDR3 protein, CDR3 DNA. D genes are given only for firm matches. Clone size is stated in some rows and not others, as once, few, many or a class when expanded.

size: .
D: TRBD1
V: TRBV3-1/TRBV3-2
J: TRBJ1-3
CDR3: CASSHGTGRTGNTIYF
DNA: TGTGCCAGCAGCCATGGGACAGGGAGGACTGGAAACACCATATATTTT

size: once
D: TRBD2
V: TRBV6-2/TRBV6-3
J: TRBJ2-2
CDR3: CASSRKRGGVTGELFF
DNA: TGTGCCAGCAGTCGAAAGCGGGGGGGTGTAACCGGGGAGCTGTTTTTT

size: .
D: TRBD1
V: TRBV3-1/TRBV3-2
J: TRBJ1-5
CDR3: CASSGTGGDVRNQPQHF
DNA: TGTGCCAGCAGCGGGACAGGGGGCGACGTCCGCAATCAGCCCCAGCATTTT

size: .
D: .
V: TRBV29-1
J: TRBJ1-2
CDR3: CSVRWESYTF
DNA: TGCAGCGTCAGGTGGGAGAGCTACACCTTC

size: .
D: .
V: TRBV6-5
J: TRBJ2-5
CDR3: CASSSLDREGETQYF
DNA: TGTGCCAGCAGTTCCCTGGACAGGGAGGGGGAGACCCAGTACTTC

size: .
D: .
V: TRBV4-1
J: TRBJ2-7
CDR3: CASSQDLQGSYEQYF
DNA: TGCGCCAGCAGCCAAGATCTACAGGGTTCCTACGAGCAGTACTTC

size: .
D: .
V: TRBV19
J: TRBJ1-2
CDR3: CASNDLRFDGYTF
DNA: TGTGCCAGTAATGACTTGCGGTTCGATGGCTACACCTTC

size: .
D: .
V: TRBV18
J: TRBJ1-1
CDR3: CASSPIVQGTQVNTEAFF
DNA: TGTGCCAGCTCACCCATCGTACAGGGTACTCAAGTGAACACTGAAGCTTTCTTT

size: .
D: TRBD1
V: TRBV5-1
J: TRBJ2-1
CDR3: CATGQGSYNEQFF
DNA: TGCGCCACCGGACAGGGATCCTACAATGAGCAGTTCTTC

size: .
D: TRBD1
V: TRBV9
J: TRBJ2-2
CDR3: CASSVGQGAGELFF
DNA: TGTGCCAGCAGCGTAGGACAGGGGGCCGGGGAGCTGTTTTTT

size: .
D: .
V: TRBV14
J: TRBJ1-1
CDR3: CASRRWNTEAFF
DNA: TGTGCCAGCCGGAGGTGGAACACTGAAGCTTTCTTT